These T cell receptor beta chains were read from a single sample in a study of beta chain features in type 1 diabetes. The data were produced by immunoSEQ multiplex PCR, yet TCRdb's version contains in-frame clones alone and is incomplete. The sample carries approximately 600,000 clones, roughly 12% recorded once. Specimen: naive CD4+ T cells from blood. Receptor source: a man aged 30 to 45 with type 1 diabetes. The CDR3 runs from the conserved cysteine through the conserved F or W. Clone size is shown for a subset of rows, as once, few, many or a class of expanded clone.

>TRBJ1-2|few|TRBV7-2
CASSLRDRGHGYTF
>TRBJ1-1|NA|TRBV9
CASSAQVQENTEAFF
>TRBJ2-1|NA|TRBV6-6
CASSYPDREQFF
>TRBJ2-3|many|TRBV14
CASSRPVLGTQYF
>TRBJ1-4|few|TRBV28
CASSSRQGANEKLFF
>TRBJ1-2|NA|TRBV19
CASNPQGFGYGYTF
>TRBJ2-7|few|TRBV7-9
CASSSTYEQYF
>TRBJ2-5|NA|TRBV5-1
CASSYGQSQETQYF
>TRBJ1-4|NA|TRBV9
CASSGVGQGDEKLFF
>TRBJ1-1|few|TRBV7-2
CASSPQAMNTEAFF
>TRBJ2-7|NA|TRBV6-6
CASSYSPGRYEQYF
>TRBJ1-1|NA|TRBV7-2
CASSYPGTGGTEAFF
>TRBJ1-6|few|TRBV28
CASNVTPYNSPLHF
>TRBJ1-5|NA|TRBV7-2
CASSSDSRGNQPQHF
>TRBJ2-1|few|TRBV30
CAWYDGGSGTKEFF
>TRBJ2-1|few|TRBV11-2
CVESGGPYNEQFF
>TRBJ1-5|few|TRBV2
CASSEVSTTNQPQHF
>TRBJ2-3|few|TRBV18
CASSPDTSTDTQYF
>TRBJ2-3|NA|TRBV5-1
CASRTVAGGPDTQYF
>TRBJ2-1|NA|TRBV19
CASSPTIAGVSNEQFF
>TRBJ2-3|few|TRBV5-1
CASSFRGPGSTDTQYF
>TRBJ2-4|NA|TRBV14
CASSQVGGPKNIQYF
>TRBJ2-1|few|TRBV29-1
CSVDVFRGGQGNEQFF
>TRBJ2-2|few|TRBV18
CASSPGQMNTGELFF